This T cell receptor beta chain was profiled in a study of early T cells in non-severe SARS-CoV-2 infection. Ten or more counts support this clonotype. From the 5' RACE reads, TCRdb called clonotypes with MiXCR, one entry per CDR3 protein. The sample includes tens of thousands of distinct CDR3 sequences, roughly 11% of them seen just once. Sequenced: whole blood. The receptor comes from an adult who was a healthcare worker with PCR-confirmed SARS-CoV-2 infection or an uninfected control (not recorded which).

The chain's CDR3 is CASRGQGISPLHF. DNA of the CDR3: TGTGCCAGCAGGGGACAGGGCATTTCACCCCTCCACTTT. The genes are TRBV14 and TRBJ1-6, with 9 bases lining up with TRBD1. With V trimmed by 6 bases and J by 9 bases, 3 bases remained unmatched. Germline CDR1 reads SGHDN; CDR2 reads FVKESK. The CDR3 extends over 13 amino acids. The whole variable domain, remainder taken from reference TRBV14 and TRBJ1-6, is EAGVTQFPSHSVIEKGQTVTLRCDPISGHDNLYWYRRVMGKEIKFLLHFVKESKQDESGMPNNRFLAERTGGTYSTLKVQPAELEDSGVYFCASRGQGISPLHFGNGTRLTVT.